One and the same sample provided the 11 T cell receptor beta chains below, sequenced in a study of blood T cell repertoires in COVID-19. Method: immunoSEQ multiplex PCR; TCRdb's copy keeps in-frame clones and lacks some. The sample includes roughly 73,000 clones, 89% of them seen just once. The sequenced sample was peripheral blood. The receptors originated from a man of 80 years or more with acute or convalescent COVID-19.

The sample holds a few counts of this clone. The J gene is TRBJ2-3, the V gene TRBV5-6, with no clear D. This CDR3 has 15 amino acids. Looked up from germline, CDR1 is SGHDT and CDR2 is YYEEEE. Trimming took off 3 bases at V and 1 base at J, with 12 bases between the two ends. The CDR3: CASSSAPSGTDTQYF. DNA of the CDR3: TGTGCCAGCAGCTCGGCACCAAGCGGCACAGATACGCAGTATTTT.

The chain joins TRBV7-8 to TRBJ1-1; D may be TRBD1 (5 bases). The length of the CDR3 is 15 residues. Germline assignment: CDR1 SGHVS and CDR2 FQNEAQ. Trimming left V 4 bases short and J 3 bases short, with 15 bases between. CDR3: CASSSEPGIYTEAFF. The CDR3 DNA follows: TGTGCCAGCAGCTCAGAACCAGGGATTTACACTGAAGCTTTCTTT.

This CDR3 is CASSPRQGLAEAFF. As DNA, the CDR3 is TGTGCCAGCAGCCCGAGACAGGGGCTTGCTGAAGCTTTCTTT. The V call is TRBV11-2, the J call TRBJ1-1; 8 bases map to TRBD1. The CDR3 loop spans 14 amino acids. The V and J ends lost 5 bases and 6 bases, in that order; junction bases with no gene match: 8. Per germline, CDR1 SGHAT and CDR2 FQNNGV.

The chain has TRBV19 and TRBJ1-2, with 8 nucleotides matching TRBD1. V gave up 10 bases and J gave up 4 bases; unmatched junction bases: 8. CDR3 length: 13 residues. Germline V lookup: CDR1 LNHDA, CDR2 SQIVND (reference sequence). The CDR3 coding sequence is TGTGCCACCAACCAGGGGGCACCCTATGGCTACACCTTC. Translated, it gives CATNQGAPYGYTF.

V usage is TRBV5-1 and J usage is TRBJ2-1; 9 nucleotides agree with TRBD2. This CDR3 contains 14 residues. Germline V CDR1 and CDR2: SGHRS, YFSETQ. V lost 0 bases, J lost 7 bases, and 2 bases stayed unmatched. CDR3 in DNA: TGCGCCAGCAGCTTGGGACTAGCGGAAAATGAGCAGTTCTTC. It codes for CASSLGLAENEQFF.

Concerning this clone itself: One junction end does not reproduce the germline sequence, and a read error may be involved. This sequence joins TRBV6-6 and TRBJ1-5, with a weak D call TRBD1 (6 bases). CDR1 MNHNY and CDR2 SVGAGI come from the germline V gene (reference sequence). CDR3 length: 15 residues. In DNA form, the CDR3 reads TGTGCCAGCAGGTACTCGGGACAAGACAATCAGCCCCAGCATTTT. This encodes CASRYSGQDNQPQHF.

This clone was observed once. The rearrangement uses TRBV10-3 and TRBJ1-5; D unclear. This CDR3 region has 15 residues. Germline CDR1 reads ENHRY; CDR2 reads SYGVKD. The germline V and J ends were trimmed by 5 bases and 3 bases, with 14 bases remaining between them. DNA for the CDR3: TGTGCCATCAGTAGTGGGAGGGCCTTCAATCAGCCCCAGCATTTT. Translation: CAISSGRAFNQPQHF.

The chain employs TRBV6-5 and TRBJ1-3; D remains unclear. Germline CDR1 MNHEY, CDR2 SVGAGI. CDR3 length equals 13 residues. Trimming removed 7 bases from V and 2 bases from J, with 9 bases in between. In nucleotides, the CDR3 is TGTGCCAGCATGATCGCTACTGGAAACACCATATATTTT. It encodes CASMIATGNTIYF.

This sequence joins TRBV5-1 and TRBJ1-6; 7 bases align to TRBD1. The germline CDR1 and CDR2 sequences are SGHRS and YFSETQ. Trimming at V came to 0 bases and at J to 6 bases, leaving 6 bases not matched to a gene. There are 16 residues in the CDR3. The CDR3 DNA reads as TGCGCCAGCAGCTTGGAGCAGGGGGGAATTAATTCACCCCTCCACTTT. The encoded protein is CASSLEQGGINSPLHF.

CDR3: CASTTPRRGHEQYF. CDR3 DNA: TGTGCCAGCACCACCCCCCGCAGGGGCCACGAGCAGTACTTC. This sequence joins TRBV5-6 and TRBJ2-7; TRBD1 might be the D (6 bases). The CDR3 covers 14 residues. V lost 6 bases and J 5 bases, leaving 18 bases between the germline ends. Germline loops: CDR1 SGHDT, CDR2 YYEEEE.

This chain connects TRBV7-9 to TRBJ1-1; D not certain. With 2 bases removed from V and 4 bases from J, the gap between germline ends came to 8 bases. Germline V gene lookup returns CDR1 SEHNR and CDR2 FQNEAQ (reference sequence). The CDR3 extends over 13 amino acids. This chain's CDR3 is CASSLNPGTEAFF. The CDR3 nucleotides read TGTGCCAGCAGCTTAAATCCGGGCACTGAAGCTTTCTTT.